Listed here are 3 T cell receptor beta chains from one sample, sequenced in a study of T cell responses to AZD1222 COVID-19 vaccine. Clones were sequenced by immunoSEQ multiplex PCR, and TCRdb holds only the in-frame ones, with some missing. The table lists about 55,000 clones, 75% to 90% of them singletons, with under 15% in the top ten. The sequences come from peripheral blood, collected on day 0 of AZD1222 vaccination. These receptors were collected from an adult in good health.

This chain joins TRBV19 and TRBJ1-1; D unclear. V lost 3 bases, J lost 0 bases, and 5 bases lay in between. The CDR3 covers 13 residues. The V gene's germline CDR1 is LNHDA and CDR2 SQIVND (reference sequence). DNA of the CDR3: TGTGCCAGTAGTATTTTAATGAACACTGAAGCTTTCTTT. Protein sequence: CASSILMNTEAFF. The variable domain in full, with the rest retrieved from reference TRBV19 and TRBJ1-1, is DGGITQSPKYLFRKEGQNVTLSCEQNLNHDAMYWYRQDPGQGLRLIYYSQIVNDFQKGDIAEGYSVSREKKESFPLTVTSAQKNPTAFYLCASSILMNTEAFFGQGTRLTVV.

The chain links TRBV21-1 to TRBJ2-7; no DNA check was done on the table's D call, TRBD2. TRBV21-1 is marked as a pseudogene. CDR3 length: 18 residues. The CDR3 protein is CASNTNPLRLAGVGEQYF. CDR3 DNA: TGTGCCAGCAATACAAACCCCCTGAGACTAGCGGGAGTTGGCGAGCAGTACTTC.

Only one count was recorded for this clone. CDR3 sequence (DNA): TGTGCCAGCAGGACCGATCTGGGAGGCTACACCTTC. This codes for CASRTDLGGYTF. The chain uses TRBV3-1 (or the pseudogene TRBV3-2) and TRBJ1-2, with unresolved D. Looked up from germline, CDR1 is LGHDT and CDR2 is YNNKEL (reference sequence). V lost 6 bases and J 8 bases, leaving 13 bases between the germline ends. The CDR3 has 12 amino acids.